This record concerns one T cell receptor (beta chain) sequence. CDR1 MGHDK and CDR2 SYGVNS come from the germline V gene. CDR3 length: 15 amino acids. With V trimmed by 6 bases and J by 10 bases, 13 bases remained unmatched. Data came from immunoSEQ multiplex PCR; TCRdb stores just in-frame clones and leaves some out. The profile shows tens of thousands of clones, more than 70% of them singletons. This entry comes from a study of blood T cell repertoires in COVID-19. This TCR was sampled from a human donor in a cohort sampled during active COVID-19. Sample: peripheral blood. The chain is built from TRBV25-1 and TRBJ2-1; 9 nucleotides line up with TRBD1. The CDR3 loop is CASRVTGTGSWEQFF. In DNA, the CDR3 is TGTGCCAGCAGGGTAACGGGGACAGGGTCTTGGGAGCAGTTCTTC.